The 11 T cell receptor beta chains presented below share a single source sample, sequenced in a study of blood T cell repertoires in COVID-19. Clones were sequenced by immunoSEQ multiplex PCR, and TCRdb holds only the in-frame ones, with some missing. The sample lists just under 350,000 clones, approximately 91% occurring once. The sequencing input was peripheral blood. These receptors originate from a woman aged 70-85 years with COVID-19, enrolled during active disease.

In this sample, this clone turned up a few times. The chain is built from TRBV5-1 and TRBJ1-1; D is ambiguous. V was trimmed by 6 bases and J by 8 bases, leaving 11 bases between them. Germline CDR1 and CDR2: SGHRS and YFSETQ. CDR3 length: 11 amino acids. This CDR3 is CASTRGGEAFF. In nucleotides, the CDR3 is TGCGCCAGCACCCGGGGAGGGGAAGCTTTCTTT.

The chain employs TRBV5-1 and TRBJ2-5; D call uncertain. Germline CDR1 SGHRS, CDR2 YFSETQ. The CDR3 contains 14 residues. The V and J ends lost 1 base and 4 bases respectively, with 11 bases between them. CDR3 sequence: CASSLTPTGETQYF. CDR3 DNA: TGCGCCAGCAGCTTGACGCCGACGGGAGAGACCCAGTACTTC.

This CDR3 reads CASRDRANTEAFF. The CDR3 bases are TGTGCCAGCAGGGACAGGGCGAACACTGAAGCTTTCTTT. The chain links TRBV2 to TRBJ1-1; TRBD1 matches at 8 bases. Germline CDR1 reads SNHLY; CDR2 reads FYNNEI. Trimming cost V 6 bases and J 1 base; bases outside gene matches: 1. The CDR3 is made up of 13 amino acids.

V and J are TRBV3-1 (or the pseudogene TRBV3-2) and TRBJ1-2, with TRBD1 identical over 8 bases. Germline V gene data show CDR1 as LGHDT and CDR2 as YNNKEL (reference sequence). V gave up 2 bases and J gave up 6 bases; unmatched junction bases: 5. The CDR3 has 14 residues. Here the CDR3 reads CASSQRTGTHGYTF. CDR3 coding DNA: TGTGCCAGCAGCCAACGGACAGGGACCCATGGCTACACCTTC.

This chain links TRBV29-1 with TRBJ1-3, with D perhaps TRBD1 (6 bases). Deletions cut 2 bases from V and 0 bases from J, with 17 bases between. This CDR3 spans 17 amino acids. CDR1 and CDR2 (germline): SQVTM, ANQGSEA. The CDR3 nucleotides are TGCAGCGTTGAATGTGGCAGGGGTCCCTTCTCTGGAAACACCATATATTTT. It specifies CSVECGRGPFSGNTIYF. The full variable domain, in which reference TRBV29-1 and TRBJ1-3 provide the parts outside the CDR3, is SAVISQKPSRDICQRGTSLTIQCQVDSQVTMMFWYRQQPGQSLTLIATANQGSEATYESGFVIDKFPISRPNLTFSTLTVSNMSPEDSSIYLCSVECGRGPFSGNTIYFGEGSWLTVV.

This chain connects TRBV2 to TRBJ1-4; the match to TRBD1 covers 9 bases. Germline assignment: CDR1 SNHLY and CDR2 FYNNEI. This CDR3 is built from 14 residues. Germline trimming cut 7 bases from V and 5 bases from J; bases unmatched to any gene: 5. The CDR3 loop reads CASTSGQGNEKLFF. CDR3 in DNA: TGTGCCAGCACTTCCGGACAGGGGAATGAAAAACTGTTTTTT.

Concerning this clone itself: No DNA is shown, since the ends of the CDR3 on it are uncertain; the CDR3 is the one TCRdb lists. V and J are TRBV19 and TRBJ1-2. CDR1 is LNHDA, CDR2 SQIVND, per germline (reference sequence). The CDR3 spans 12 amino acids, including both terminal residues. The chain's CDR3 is CASTSEYYGYTF.

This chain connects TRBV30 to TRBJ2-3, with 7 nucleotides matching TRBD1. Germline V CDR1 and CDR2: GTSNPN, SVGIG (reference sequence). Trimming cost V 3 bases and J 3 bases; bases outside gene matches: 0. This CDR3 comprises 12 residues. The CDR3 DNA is TGTGCCTGGAGACAGGGGACAGATACGCAGTATTTT. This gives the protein CAWRQGTDTQYF.

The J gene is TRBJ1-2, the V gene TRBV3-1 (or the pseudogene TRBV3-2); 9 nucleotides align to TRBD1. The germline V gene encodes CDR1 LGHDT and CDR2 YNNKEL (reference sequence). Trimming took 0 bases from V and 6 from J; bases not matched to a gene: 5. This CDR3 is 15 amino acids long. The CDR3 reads CASSQDGQGWNGYTF. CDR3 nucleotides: TGTGCCAGCAGCCAAGACGGACAGGGGTGGAATGGCTACACCTTC.

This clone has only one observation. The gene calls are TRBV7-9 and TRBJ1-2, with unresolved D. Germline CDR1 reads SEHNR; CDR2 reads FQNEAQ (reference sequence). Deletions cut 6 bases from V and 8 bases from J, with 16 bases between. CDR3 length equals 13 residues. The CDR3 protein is CASRKMGAEGYTF. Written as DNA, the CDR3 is TGTGCCAGCAGAAAGATGGGAGCTGAGGGCTACACCTTC. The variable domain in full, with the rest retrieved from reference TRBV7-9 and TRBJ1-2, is DTGVSQNPRHKITKRGQNVTFRCDPISEHNRLYWYRQTLGQGPEFLTYFQNEAQLEKSRLLSDRFSAERPKGSFSTLEIQRTEQGDSAMYLCASRKMGAEGYTFGSGTRLTVV.

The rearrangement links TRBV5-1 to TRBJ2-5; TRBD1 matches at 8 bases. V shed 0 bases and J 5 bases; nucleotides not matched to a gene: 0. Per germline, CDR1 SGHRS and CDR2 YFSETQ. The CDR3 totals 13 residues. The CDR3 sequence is CASSLGQGETQYF. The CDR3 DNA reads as TGCGCCAGCAGCTTGGGACAGGGGGAGACCCAGTACTTC.